This is a list of T cell receptor beta chains from one sample in a study of T cell changes during pregnancy in multiple sclerosis. Sequencing used immunoSEQ multiplex PCR; TCRdb keeps in-frame clones, though not all of them. The sample yields 50,000 to 65,000 clones, 90% to 95% seen once. Sequencing was performed on CD8+ T cells from peripheral blood mononuclear cells, taken in the second trimester of pregnancy. Source of these receptors: a female donor with multiple sclerosis, enrolled in a pregnancy study. The conserved cysteine and the conserved F or W are not part of the CDR3 here.

>11|TRBV7-9|TRBJ2-7
ASSFGGSYEQY
>12|TRBV27|TRBJ1-5
ASKTIRGNQPQH
>15|TRBV27|TRBJ2-3
ASSLYPEGGRTDTQY
>14|TRBV7-8|TRBJ2-3
ASSLVPGGQIDTQY
>12|TRBV27|TRBJ2-3
ASKGAGDADTQY
>12|TRBV5-1|TRBJ2-7
ASSLRGLSYEQY
>13|TRBV5-6|TRBJ2-1
ASSLLAATNNEQF
>13|TRBV7-9|TRBJ2-3
ASSPSGSGTDTQY
>12|TRBV7-2|TRBJ2-7
ASSLGVGGYEQY
>13|TRBV7-9|TRBJ2-3
ASRAAWDYTDTQY
>10|TRBV7-9|TRBJ2-7
ASSHSPYEQY
>12|TRBV27|TRBJ2-3
ASSLEGKTDTQY
>14|TRBV27|TRBJ2-2
ASSPGTSGRTGELF
>12|TRBV29-1|TRBJ2-2
SVEAGANTGELF
>12|TRBV7-9|TRBJ2-2
ASSLGLSTGELF
>16|TRBV9|TRBJ2-1
ASSVASGRATSYNEQF
>11|TRBV10-2|TRBJ2-7
ASSPTGPYEQY
>13|TRBV27|TRBJ1-5
ASSLSGGGGQPQH
>12|TRBV7-9|TRBJ1-5
ASSTGQGNQPQH
>12|TRBV9|TRBJ2-7
ASSPGQGAYEQY
>12|TRBV6-5|TRBJ2-7
ASSYYSGSYEQY
>14|TRBV7-3|TRBJ2-2
ASSLIGGYDTGELF